The 10 T cell receptor beta chains below all came from one sample that was sequenced in a study of T-cell reconstitution after alpha-beta-depleted transplantation in children. The library targeted TCRbeta and was prepared with unique molecular identifiers. TCRdb processed the PCR reads anew with MiXCR; each CDR3 protein has one entry. The sample records about 610,000 distinct CDR3 sequences, about 10% being singletons. The material sequenced was PBMCs from the stem cell graft donor, taken from the stem cell graft. The receptors were gathered from a human donor who donated a stem cell graft to a child with acute myeloid leukemia.

In its sample, this clonotype was seen a few times. CDR3 region: CASSGGSSPYNEQFF. CDR3 coding DNA: TGCGCCAGCTCAGGGGGGAGTTCGCCCTACAATGAGCAGTTCTTC. The rearrangement joins TRBV5-1 to TRBJ2-1; TRBD1 might be the D (7 bases). The CDR3 length is 15 residues. The ends were cut back, 7 bases at V and 2 bases at J, with 16 bases in the middle. Germline CDR1 is SGHRS and CDR2 is YFSETQ.

The J gene is TRBJ1-4, the V gene TRBV7-9; D perhaps matches TRBD1 (5 bases). This CDR3 spans 16 amino acids. Per the germline V gene, CDR1 is SEHNR and CDR2 is FQNEAQ (reference sequence). Trimming removed 5 bases at V and 1 base at J, with 14 bases between. CDR3 protein: CASSTPGRVTNEKLFF. In nucleotides, the CDR3 is TGTGCCAGCAGCACACCAGGGAGGGTAACTAATGAAAAACTGTTTTTT. Filled out from reference TRBV7-9 and TRBJ1-4, the complete variable domain reads DTGVSQNPRHKITKRGQNVTFRCDPISEHNRLYWYRQTLGQGPEFLTYFQNEAQLEKSRLLSDRFSAERPKGSFSTLEIQRTEQGDSAMYLCASSTPGRVTNEKLFFGSGTQLSVL.

A few counts support this clonotype. The CDR3 DNA reads as TGCGCCAGCAGCTTGGGGCAGGCAATTTCCTACAATGAGCAGTTCTTC. This translates into CASSLGQAISYNEQFF. The rearrangement uses TRBV5-1 and TRBJ2-1; D unresolved. Deletions cut 0 bases from V and 1 base from J, with 11 bases between. From germline, CDR1 is SGHRS and CDR2 YFSETQ. The CDR3 runs 16 residues.

This rearrangement joins TRBV3-1 to TRBJ2-5, with D uncertain. Germline V gene data show CDR1 as LGHDT and CDR2 as YNNKEL (reference sequence). This CDR3 has 13 residues. V shed 4 bases and J shed 4 bases, with 10 bases lying between them. CDR3 bases: TGTGCCAGCAGCCCCCGAGGCACAGAGACCCAGTACTTC. Translation: CASSPRGTETQYF.

The chain employs TRBV20-1 and TRBJ1-5; possibly TRBD1 for D (5 bases). Germline lookup yields CDR1 DFQATT and CDR2 SNEGSKA (reference sequence). Trimming left V 3 bases short and J 6 bases short, with 18 bases between. The CDR3 consists of 15 residues. CDR3 bases: TGCAGTGCTAGCAAGGGGAGCGGGGAAGGTCAGCCCCAGCATTTT. It specifies CSASKGSGEGQPQHF.

This clonotype was seen many times. The V call is TRBV3-1, the J call TRBJ2-7; D ambiguous. Germline values: CDR1 LGHDT, CDR2 YNNKEL (reference sequence). V was shortened by 6 bases and J by 5 bases, with 8 bases between the two germline ends. This CDR3 is 11 amino acids long. CDR3 in amino acids: CASSNKNEQYF. The CDR3 bases are TGTGCCAGCAGTAACAAGAACGAGCAGTACTTC.

V gene TRBV11-2 combines with J gene TRBJ2-5, with 13 bases fitting TRBD2. The ends lost 1 base at V and 4 bases at J; junction bases unmatched: 12. The germline V gene encodes CDR1 SGHAT and CDR2 FQNNGV. This CDR3 has 19 amino acids. Written as DNA, the CDR3 is TGTGCCAGCAGCTTAGGACGACTAGCGGGAGGAGATTTAGGAGAGACCCAGTACTTC. Its protein product is CASSLGRLAGGDLGETQYF.

This clonotype came up a few times. J is TRBJ2-3 and V is TRBV12-3 or TRBV12-4; the D is unclear. V was pared by 3 bases and J by 11 bases, with 12 bases between. The CDR3 extends over 12 amino acids. The chain's CDR3 is CASSFPPGEQYF. In DNA form, the CDR3 reads TGTGCCAGCAGTTTCCCCCCGGGTGAGCAGTATTTT.

This clonotype was observed a few times. The V call is TRBV2, the J call TRBJ2-7; 7 positions match TRBD1. There are 14 residues in the CDR3. The ends lost 3 bases at V and 3 bases at J; junction bases unmatched: 5. Germline CDR1 reads SNHLY; CDR2 reads FYNNEI. CDR3 in amino acids: CASSDFGTDYEQYF. The CDR3 region has the DNA TGTGCCAGCAGTGATTTCGGGACAGACTACGAGCAGTACTTC.

This clonotype was picked up a small number of times. The chain uses TRBV14 and TRBJ2-2; 10 bases are a match to TRBD2. The length of the CDR3 is 17 residues. V trimming: 7 bases; J trimming: 6 bases; junction bases outside the gene matches: 14. The germline CDR1 and CDR2 sequences are SGHDN and FVKESK. The CDR3 DNA reads TGTGCCAGCAAGCCCCACCCTAGCGGGAGAGGCCCCGGGGAGCTGTTTTTT. Translating it yields CASKPHPSGRGPGELFF.